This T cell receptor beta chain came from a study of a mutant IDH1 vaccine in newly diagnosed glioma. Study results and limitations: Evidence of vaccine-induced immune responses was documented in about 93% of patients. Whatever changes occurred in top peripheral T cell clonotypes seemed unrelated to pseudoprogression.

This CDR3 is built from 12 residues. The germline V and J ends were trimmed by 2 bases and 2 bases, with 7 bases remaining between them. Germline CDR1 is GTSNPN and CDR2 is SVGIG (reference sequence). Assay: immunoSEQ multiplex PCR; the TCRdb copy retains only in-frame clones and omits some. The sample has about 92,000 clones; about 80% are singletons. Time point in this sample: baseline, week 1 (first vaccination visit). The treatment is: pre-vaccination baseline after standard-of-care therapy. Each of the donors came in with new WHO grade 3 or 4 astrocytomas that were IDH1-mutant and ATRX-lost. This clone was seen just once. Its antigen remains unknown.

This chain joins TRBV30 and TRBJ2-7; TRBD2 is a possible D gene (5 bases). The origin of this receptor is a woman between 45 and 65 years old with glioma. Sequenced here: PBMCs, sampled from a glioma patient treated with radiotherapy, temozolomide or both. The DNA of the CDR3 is TGTGCCTGGAGTTCGGGGACCTACGAGCAGTACTTC. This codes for CAWSSGTYEQYF.